This entry describes one T cell receptor (beta chain). This table comes from immunoSEQ multiplex PCR, and its TCRdb copy is limited to in-frame clones, with some not included. The table has 600,000 or so clones, around 87% seen once; the top ten hold roughly 0.0094%. Germline V CDR1 and CDR2: SGHNT, YYREEE (reference sequence). The CDR3 runs 15 residues. With V trimmed by 0 bases and J by 8 bases, 5 bases remained unmatched. This specimen comes from a study of shared T cell receptors in the human thymus. This sample also appeared in a second study, on human thymus T cells. That source reports: Thymus tissue was removed during corrective cardiac surgery. Related research described strongly overlapping thymic repertoires in unrelated people.

This clonotype was obtained from a boy in the first two years of life with a congenital heart defect. The sequenced sample consisted of thymocytes. This chain connects TRBV5-4 to TRBJ1-6; 7 bases are shared with TRBD1. Here the CDR3 reads CASSLAGGDDSPLHF. The DNA of the CDR3 is TGTGCCAGCAGCTTGGCAGGGGGTGACGATTCACCCCTCCACTTT.